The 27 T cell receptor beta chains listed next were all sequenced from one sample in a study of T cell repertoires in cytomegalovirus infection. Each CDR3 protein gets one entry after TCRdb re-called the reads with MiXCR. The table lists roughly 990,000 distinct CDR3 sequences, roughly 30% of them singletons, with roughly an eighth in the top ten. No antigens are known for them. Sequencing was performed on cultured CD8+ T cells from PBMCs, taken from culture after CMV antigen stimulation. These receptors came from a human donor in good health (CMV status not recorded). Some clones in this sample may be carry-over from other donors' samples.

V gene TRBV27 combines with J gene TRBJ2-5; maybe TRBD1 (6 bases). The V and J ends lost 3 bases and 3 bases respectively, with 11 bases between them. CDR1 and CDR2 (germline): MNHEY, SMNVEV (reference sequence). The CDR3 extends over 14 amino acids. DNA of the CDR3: TGTGCCAGCAGTTTCACACAGGGAGAAGAGACCCAGTACTTC. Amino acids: CASSFTQGEETQYF.

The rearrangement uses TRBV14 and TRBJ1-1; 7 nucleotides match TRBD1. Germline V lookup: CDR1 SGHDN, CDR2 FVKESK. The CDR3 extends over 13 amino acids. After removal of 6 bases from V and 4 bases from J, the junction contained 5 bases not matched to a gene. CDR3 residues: CASRQTGTTEAFF. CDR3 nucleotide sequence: TGTGCCAGCAGGCAGACAGGGACCACTGAAGCTTTCTTT.

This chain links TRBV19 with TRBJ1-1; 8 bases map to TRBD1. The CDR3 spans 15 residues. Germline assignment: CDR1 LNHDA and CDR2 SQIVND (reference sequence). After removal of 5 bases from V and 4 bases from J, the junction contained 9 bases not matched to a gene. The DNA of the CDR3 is TGTGCCAGTAGTCCCAGTTCAGGGGGCCTCACTGAAGCTTTCTTT. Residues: CASSPSSGGLTEAFF. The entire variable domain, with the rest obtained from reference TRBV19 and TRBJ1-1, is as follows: DGGITQSPKYLFRKEGQNVTLSCEQNLNHDAMYWYRQDPGQGLRLIYYSQIVNDFQKGDIAEGYSVSREKKESFPLTVTSAQKNPTAFYLCASSPSSGGLTEAFFGQGTRLTVV.

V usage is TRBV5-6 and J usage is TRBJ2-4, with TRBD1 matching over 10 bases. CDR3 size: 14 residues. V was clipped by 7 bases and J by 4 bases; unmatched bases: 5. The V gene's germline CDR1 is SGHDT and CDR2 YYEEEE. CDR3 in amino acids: CASLLGQGKNIQYF. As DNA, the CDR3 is TGTGCCAGCTTACTGGGACAGGGGAAAAACATTCAGTACTTC.

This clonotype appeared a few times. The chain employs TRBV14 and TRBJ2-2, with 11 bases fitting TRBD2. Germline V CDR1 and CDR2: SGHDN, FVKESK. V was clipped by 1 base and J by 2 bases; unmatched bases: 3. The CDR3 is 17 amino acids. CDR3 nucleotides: TGTGCCAGCAGCCAAGTACTAGCGGGGGAAAACACCGGGGAGCTGTTTTTT. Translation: CASSQVLAGENTGELFF.

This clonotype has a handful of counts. The CDR3 DNA is TGTGCCAGCAGCCACACACAGGGGGCGCGGCCCCAGCATTTT. Residues: CASSHTQGARPQHF. The J gene is TRBJ1-5, the V gene TRBV3-1; 9 bases line up with TRBD1. The V segment lost 3 bases and the J segment 9 bases; nucleotides outside the gene matches: 6. This CDR3 is 14 amino acids long. Germline assignment: CDR1 LGHDT and CDR2 YNNKEL (reference sequence).

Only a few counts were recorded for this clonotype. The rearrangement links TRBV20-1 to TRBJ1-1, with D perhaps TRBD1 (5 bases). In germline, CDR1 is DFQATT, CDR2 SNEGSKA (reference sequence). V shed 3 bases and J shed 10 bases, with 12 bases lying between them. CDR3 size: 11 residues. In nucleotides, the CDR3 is TGCAGTGCTAGGGATGGGGCCCGAGCTTTCTTT. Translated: CSARDGARAFF.

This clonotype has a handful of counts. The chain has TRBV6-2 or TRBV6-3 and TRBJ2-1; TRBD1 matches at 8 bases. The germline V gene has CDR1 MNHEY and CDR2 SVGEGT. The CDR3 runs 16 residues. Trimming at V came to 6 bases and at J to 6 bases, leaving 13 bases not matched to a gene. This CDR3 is CASRDFQGAVGNEQFF. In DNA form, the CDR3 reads TGTGCCAGCAGAGACTTCCAGGGGGCAGTGGGCAATGAGCAGTTCTTC.

CDR3 bases: TGTGCCAGCAGCCCCAGACAGGGAGAGAACACTGAAGCTTTCTTT. Protein product: CASSPRQGENTEAFF. J is TRBJ1-1 and V is TRBV7-9; 7 bases agree with TRBD1. The CDR3 totals 15 residues. J was trimmed by 1 base and V by 5 bases; bases with no gene match: 7. Germline-derived CDR1 and CDR2 are SEHNR and FQNEAQ (reference sequence). Drawing the rest from reference TRBV7-9 and TRBJ1-1, the complete variable domain is DTGVSQNPRHKITKRGQNVTFRCDPISEHNRLYWYRQTLGQGPEFLTYFQNEAQLEKSRLLSDRFSAERPKGSFSTLEIQRTEQGDSAMYLCASSPRQGENTEAFFGQGTRLTVV.

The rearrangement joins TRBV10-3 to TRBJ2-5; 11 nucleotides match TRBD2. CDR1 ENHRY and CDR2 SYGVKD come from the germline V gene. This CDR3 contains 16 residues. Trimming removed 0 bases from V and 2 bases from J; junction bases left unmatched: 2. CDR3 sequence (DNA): TGTGCCATCAGTGAGTCGGTAGCGGGGGGGCAAGAGACCCAGTACTTC. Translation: CAISESVAGGQETQYF.

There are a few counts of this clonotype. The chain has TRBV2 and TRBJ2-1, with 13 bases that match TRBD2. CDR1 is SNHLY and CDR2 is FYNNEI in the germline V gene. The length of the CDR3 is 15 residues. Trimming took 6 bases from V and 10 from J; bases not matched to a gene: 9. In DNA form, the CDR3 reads TGTGCCAGCAGCGAACCGGGACTAGCGGGGAAGGAGCAGTTCTTC. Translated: CASSEPGLAGKEQFF.

The CDR3 reads CASSERRTSSYNEQFF. For the CDR3, the DNA is TGTGCCAGCAGTGAAAGGCGCACGAGCTCCTACAATGAGCAGTTCTTC. This chain joins TRBV2 and TRBJ2-1; D gene unclear. This CDR3 has 16 amino acids. Trimming stripped 2 bases from V and 0 bases from J, with 11 bases between. Germline values: CDR1 SNHLY, CDR2 FYNNEI.

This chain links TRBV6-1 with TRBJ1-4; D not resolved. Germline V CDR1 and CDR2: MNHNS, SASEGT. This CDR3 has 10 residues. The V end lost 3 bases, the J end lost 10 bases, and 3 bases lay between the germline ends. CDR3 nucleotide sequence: TGTGCCAGCAGTGATCGAAAACTGTTTTTT. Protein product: CASSDRKLFF.

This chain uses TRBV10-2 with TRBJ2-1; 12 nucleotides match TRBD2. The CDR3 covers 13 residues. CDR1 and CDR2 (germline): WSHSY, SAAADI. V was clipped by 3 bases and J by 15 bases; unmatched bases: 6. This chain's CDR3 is CASSDPSGGATFF. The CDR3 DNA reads TGCGCCAGCAGTGACCCTAGCGGGGGGGCCACGTTCTTC.

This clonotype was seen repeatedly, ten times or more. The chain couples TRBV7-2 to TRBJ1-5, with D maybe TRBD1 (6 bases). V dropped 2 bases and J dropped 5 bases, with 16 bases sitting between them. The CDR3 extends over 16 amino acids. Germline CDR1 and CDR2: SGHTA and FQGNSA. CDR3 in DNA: TGTGCCAGCAGCTTAATGGGGGCGTGGAAGGATCAGCCCCAGCATTTT. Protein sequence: CASSLMGAWKDQPQHF. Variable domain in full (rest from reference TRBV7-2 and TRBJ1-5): GAGVSQSPSNKVTEKGKDVELRCDPISGHTALYWYRQSLGQGLEFLIYFQGNSAPDKSGLPSDRFSAERTGGSVSTLTIQRTQQEDSAVYLCASSLMGAWKDQPQHFGDGTRLSIL.

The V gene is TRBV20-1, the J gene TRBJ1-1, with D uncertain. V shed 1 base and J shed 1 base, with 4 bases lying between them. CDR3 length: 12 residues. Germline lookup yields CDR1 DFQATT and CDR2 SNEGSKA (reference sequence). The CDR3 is CSARGENTEAFF. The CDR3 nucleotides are TGCAGTGCTAGAGGGGAGAACACTGAAGCTTTCTTT.

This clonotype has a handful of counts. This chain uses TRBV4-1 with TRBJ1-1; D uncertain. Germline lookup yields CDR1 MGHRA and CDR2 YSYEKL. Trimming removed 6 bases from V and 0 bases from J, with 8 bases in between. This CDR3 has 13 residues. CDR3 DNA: TGCGCCAGCAGACTCGGGGTGAACACTGAAGCTTTCTTT. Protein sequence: CASRLGVNTEAFF.

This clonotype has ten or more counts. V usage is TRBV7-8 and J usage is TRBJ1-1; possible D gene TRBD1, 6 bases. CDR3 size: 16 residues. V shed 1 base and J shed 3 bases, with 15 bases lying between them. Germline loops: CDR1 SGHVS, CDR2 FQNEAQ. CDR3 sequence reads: CASSLGAGDVDTEAFF. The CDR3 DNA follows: TGTGCCAGCAGCTTAGGGGCAGGGGATGTGGACACTGAAGCTTTCTTT.

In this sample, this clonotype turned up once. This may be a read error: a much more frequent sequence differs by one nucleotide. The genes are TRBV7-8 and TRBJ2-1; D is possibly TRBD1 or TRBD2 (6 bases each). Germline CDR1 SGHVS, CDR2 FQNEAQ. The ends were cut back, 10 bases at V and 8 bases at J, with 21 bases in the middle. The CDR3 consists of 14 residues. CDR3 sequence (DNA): TGTGCCAACAGACCCGGGGGCCCCTTGGATGAGCAGTTCTTC. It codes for CANRPGGPLDEQFF.

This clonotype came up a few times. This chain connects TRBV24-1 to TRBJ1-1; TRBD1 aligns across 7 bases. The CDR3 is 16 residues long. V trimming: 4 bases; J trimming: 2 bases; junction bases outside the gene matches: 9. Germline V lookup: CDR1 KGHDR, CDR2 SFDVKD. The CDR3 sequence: CATSERTGRYNTEAFF. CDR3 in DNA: TGTGCCACCAGTGAACGGACAGGCCGGTATAACACTGAAGCTTTCTTT.

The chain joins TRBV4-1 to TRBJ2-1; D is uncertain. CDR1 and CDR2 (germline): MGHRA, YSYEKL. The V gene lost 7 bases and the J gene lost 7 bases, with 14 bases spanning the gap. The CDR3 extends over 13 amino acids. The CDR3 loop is CASMPSGGNEQFF. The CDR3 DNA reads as TGCGCCAGCATGCCAAGTGGCGGTAATGAGCAGTTCTTC.

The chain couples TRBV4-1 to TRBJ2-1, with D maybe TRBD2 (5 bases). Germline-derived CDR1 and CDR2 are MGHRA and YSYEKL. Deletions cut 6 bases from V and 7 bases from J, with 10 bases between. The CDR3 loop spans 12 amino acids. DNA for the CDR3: TGCGCCAGCAGAGACTATAGAAATGAGCAGTTCTTC. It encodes CASRDYRNEQFF.

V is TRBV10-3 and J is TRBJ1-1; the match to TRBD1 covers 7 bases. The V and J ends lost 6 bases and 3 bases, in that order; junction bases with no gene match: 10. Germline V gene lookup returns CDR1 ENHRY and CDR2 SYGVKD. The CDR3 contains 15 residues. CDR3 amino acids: CAISVRTGRDTEAFF. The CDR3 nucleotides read TGTGCCATCAGCGTCCGGACAGGTCGGGACACTGAAGCTTTCTTT.

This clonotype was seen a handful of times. CDR3 sequence reads: CASKPQGEGYTF. The CDR3 DNA sequence: TGCGCCAGCAAGCCACAGGGGGAGGGCTACACCTTC. The gene calls are TRBV5-1 and TRBJ1-2, with 8 positions matching TRBD1. Unmatched junction bases numbered 6, after V lost 6 bases and J lost 8 bases. The CDR3 runs to 12 residues. The germline gives CDR1 SGHRS, CDR2 YFSETQ.

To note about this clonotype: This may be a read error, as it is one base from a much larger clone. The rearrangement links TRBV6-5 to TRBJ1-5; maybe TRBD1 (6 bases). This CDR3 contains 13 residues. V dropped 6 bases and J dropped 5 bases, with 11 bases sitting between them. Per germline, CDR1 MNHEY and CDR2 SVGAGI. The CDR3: CASSPDRYQPQHF. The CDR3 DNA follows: TGTGCCAGCAGCCCCGACAGGTATCAGCCCCAGCATTTT.

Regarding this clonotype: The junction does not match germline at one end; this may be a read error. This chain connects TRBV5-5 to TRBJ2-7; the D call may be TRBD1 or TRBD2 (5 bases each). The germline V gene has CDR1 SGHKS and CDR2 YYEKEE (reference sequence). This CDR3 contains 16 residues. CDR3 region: CANSPGPQEFGYEQYF. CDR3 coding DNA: TGTGCCAACAGCCCGGGACCCCAGGAATTTGGCTACGAGCAGTACTTC.

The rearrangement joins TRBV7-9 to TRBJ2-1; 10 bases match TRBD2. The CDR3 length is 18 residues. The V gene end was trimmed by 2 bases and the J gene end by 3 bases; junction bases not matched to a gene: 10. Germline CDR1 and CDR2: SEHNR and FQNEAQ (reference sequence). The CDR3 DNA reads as TGTGCCAGCAGCTTACGCTTAACCAGCGGGGGGGTCTACAATGAGCAGTTCTTC. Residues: CASSLRLTSGGVYNEQFF.